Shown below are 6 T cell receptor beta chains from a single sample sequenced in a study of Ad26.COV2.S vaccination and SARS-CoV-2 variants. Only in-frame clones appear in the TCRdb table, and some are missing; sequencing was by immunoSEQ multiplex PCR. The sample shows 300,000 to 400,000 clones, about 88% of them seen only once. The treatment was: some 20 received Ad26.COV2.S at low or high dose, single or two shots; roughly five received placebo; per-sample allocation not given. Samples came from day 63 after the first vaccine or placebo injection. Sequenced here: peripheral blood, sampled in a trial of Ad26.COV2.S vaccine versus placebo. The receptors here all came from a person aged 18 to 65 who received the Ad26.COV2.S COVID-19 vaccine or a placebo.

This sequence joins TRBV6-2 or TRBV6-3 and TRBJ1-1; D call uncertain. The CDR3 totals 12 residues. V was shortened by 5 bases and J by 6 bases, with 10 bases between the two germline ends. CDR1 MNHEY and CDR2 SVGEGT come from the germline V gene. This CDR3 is CASSDFGAEAFF. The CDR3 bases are TGTGCCAGCAGTGATTTCGGCGCTGAAGCTTTCTTT.

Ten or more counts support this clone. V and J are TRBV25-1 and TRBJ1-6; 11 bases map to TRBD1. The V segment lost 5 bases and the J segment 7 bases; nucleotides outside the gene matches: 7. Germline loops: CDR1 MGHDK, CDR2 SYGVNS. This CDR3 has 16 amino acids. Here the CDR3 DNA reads TGTGCCAGCAGTCAAGGGACAGGGGGAAAAAATTCACCCCTCCACTTT. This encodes CASSQGTGGKNSPLHF.

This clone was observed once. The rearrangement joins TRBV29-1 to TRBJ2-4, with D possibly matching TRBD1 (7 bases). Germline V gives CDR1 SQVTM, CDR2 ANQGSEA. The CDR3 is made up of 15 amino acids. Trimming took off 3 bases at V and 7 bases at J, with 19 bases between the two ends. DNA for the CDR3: TGCAGCGTTGAGGGGGGCAGGGGGTTGTCGAACATTCAGTACTTC. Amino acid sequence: CSVEGGRGLSNIQYF.

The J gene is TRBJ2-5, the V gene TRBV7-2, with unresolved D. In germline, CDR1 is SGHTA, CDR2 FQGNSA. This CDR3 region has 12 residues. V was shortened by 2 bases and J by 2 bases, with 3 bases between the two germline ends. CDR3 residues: CASSLMQETQYF. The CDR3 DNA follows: TGTGCCAGCAGCTTAATGCAAGAGACCCAGTACTTC.

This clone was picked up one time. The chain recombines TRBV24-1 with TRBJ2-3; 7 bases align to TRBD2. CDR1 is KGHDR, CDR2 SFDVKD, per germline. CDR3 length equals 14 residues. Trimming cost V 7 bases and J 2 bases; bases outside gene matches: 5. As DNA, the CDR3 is TGTGCCACCAGGGGGGGGACTTACACAGATACGCAGTATTTT. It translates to CATRGGTYTDTQYF.

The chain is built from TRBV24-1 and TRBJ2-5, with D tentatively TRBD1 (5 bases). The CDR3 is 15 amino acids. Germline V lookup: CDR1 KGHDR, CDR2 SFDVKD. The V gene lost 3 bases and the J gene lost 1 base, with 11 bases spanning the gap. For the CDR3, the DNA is TGTGCCACCAGTGATCAAGTTCAGGGCCAAGAGACCCAGTACTTC. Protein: CATSDQVQGQETQYF.